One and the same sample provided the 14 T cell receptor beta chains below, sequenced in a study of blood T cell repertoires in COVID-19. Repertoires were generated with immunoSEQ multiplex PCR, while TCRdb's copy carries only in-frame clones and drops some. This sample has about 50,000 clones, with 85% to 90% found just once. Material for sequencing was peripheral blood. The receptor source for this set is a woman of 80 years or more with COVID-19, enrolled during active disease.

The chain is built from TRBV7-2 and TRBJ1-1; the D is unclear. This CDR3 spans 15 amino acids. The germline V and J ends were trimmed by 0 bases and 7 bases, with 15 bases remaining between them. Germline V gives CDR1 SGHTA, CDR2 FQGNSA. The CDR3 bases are TGTGCCAGCAGCTTAGCGGTCACTCTAGGGAGTGAAGCTTTCTTT. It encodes CASSLAVTLGSEAFF.

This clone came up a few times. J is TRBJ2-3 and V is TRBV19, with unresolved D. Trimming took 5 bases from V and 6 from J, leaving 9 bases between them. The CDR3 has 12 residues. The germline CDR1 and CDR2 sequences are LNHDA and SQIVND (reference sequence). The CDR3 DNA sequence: TGTGCCAGTAGTCTCACATTGGATACGCAGTATTTT. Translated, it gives CASSLTLDTQYF.

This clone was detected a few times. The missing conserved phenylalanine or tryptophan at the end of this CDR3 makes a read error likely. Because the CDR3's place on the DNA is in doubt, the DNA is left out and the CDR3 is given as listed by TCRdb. The CDR3 loop is CASSPSLPPPGGINEY. This chain connects TRBV28 to TRBJ1-5. Germline V lookup: CDR1 MDHEN, CDR2 SYDVKM. Including both end residues, the CDR3 is 16 amino acids long.

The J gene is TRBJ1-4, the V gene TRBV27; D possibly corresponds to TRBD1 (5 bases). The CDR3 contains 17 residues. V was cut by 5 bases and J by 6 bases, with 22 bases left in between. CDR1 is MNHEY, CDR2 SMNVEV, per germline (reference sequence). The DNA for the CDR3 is TGTGCCAGCAGTCCCACGGGGGGGAGCATGTCTCATGAAAAACTGTTTTTT. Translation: CASSPTGGSMSHEKLFF.

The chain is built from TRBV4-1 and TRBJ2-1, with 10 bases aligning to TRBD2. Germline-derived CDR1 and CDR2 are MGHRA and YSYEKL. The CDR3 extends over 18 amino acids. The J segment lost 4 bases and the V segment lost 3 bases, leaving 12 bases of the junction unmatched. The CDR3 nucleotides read TGCGCCAGCAGCCAGGCAGCCCCTGGACTAGCGGCATACAATGAGCAGTTCTTC. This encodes CASSQAAPGLAAYNEQFF.

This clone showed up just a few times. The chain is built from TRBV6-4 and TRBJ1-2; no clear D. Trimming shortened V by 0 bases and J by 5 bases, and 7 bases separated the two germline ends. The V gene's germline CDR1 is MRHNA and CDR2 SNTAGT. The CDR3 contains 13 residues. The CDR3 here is CASSDSSPYGYTF. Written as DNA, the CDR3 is TGTGCCAGCAGTGACTCGAGCCCTTATGGCTACACCTTC.

CDR3 bases: TGTGCCAGCAGCCCTAGGCGGCTACAAGAGACCCAGTACTTC. Encoded protein: CASSPRRLQETQYF. The gene calls are TRBV27 and TRBJ2-5; D is undetermined. This CDR3 has 14 amino acids. The germline CDR1 and CDR2 sequences are MNHEY and SMNVEV (reference sequence). V was shortened by 6 bases and J by 2 bases, with 13 bases between the two germline ends.

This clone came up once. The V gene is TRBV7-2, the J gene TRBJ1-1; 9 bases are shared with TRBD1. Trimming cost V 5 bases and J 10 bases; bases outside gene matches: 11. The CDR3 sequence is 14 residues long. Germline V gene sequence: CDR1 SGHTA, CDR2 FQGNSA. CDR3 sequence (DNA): TGTGCCAGCAGCCCGGCCCTGGGACAGGGTGTAGCTTTCTTT. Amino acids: CASSPALGQGVAFF. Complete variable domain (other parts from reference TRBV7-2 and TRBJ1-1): GAGVSQSPSNKVTEKGKDVELRCDPISGHTALYWYRQSLGQGLEFLIYFQGNSAPDKSGLPSDRFSAERTGGSVSTLTIQRTQQEDSAVYLCASSPALGQGVAFFGQGTRLTVV.

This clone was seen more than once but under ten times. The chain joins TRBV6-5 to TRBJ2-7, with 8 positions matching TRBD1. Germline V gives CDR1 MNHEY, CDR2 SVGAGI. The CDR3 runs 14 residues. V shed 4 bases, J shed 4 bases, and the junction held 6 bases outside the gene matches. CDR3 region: CASSLDRAQYEQYF. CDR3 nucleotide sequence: TGTGCCAGCAGTTTGGACAGGGCCCAATACGAGCAGTACTTC.

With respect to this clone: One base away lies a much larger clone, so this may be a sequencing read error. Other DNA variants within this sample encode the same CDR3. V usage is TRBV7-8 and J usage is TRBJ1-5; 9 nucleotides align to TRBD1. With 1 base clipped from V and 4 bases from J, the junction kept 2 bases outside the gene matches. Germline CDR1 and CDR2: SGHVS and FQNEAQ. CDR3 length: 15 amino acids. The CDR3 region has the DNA TGTGCCAGCAGCTTAGGGACAGGGGATAATCAGCCCCAGCATTTT. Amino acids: CASSLGTGDNQPQHF.

Here the CDR3 reads CASSARDRGLGETQYF. The CDR3 DNA follows: TGTGCCAGTAGTGCCCGGGACAGGGGGCTCGGGGAGACCCAGTACTTC. The chain couples TRBV19 to TRBJ2-5, with 12 bases aligning to TRBD1. The CDR3 is 16 residues long. V gave up 5 bases and J gave up 5 bases; unmatched junction bases: 9. Germline-derived CDR1 and CDR2 are LNHDA and SQIVND (reference sequence).

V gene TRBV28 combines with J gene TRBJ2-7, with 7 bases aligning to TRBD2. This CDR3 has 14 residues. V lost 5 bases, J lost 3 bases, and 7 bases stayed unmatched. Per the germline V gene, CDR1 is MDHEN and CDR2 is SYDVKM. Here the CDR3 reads CASSIGTNHYEQYF. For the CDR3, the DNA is TGTGCCAGCAGTATCGGGACTAACCACTACGAGCAGTACTTC.

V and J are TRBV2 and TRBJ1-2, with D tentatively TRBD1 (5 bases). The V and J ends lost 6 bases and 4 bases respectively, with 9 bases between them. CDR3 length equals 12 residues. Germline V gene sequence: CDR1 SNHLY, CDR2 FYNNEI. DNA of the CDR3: TGTGCCAGCAGACAGGTACTCTATGGCTACACCTTC. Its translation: CASRQVLYGYTF.

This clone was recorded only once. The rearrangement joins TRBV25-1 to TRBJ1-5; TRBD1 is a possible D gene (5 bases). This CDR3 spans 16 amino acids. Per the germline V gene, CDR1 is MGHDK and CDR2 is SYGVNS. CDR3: CARGPGLTHSNQPQHF. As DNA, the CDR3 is TGTGCACGAGGCCCGGGACTGACCCATAGCAATCAGCCCCAGCATTTT.